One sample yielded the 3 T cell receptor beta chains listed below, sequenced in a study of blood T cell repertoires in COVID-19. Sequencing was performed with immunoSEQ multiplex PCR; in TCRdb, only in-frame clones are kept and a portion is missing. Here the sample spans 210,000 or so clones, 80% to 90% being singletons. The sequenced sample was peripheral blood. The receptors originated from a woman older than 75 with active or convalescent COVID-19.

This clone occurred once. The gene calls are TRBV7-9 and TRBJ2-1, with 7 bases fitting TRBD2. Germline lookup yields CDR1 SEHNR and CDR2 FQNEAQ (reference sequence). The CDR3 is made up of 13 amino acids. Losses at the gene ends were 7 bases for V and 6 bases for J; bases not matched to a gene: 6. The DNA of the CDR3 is TGTGCCAGCACCCCCCTAGCGGTCAATGAGCAGTTCTTC. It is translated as CASTPLAVNEQFF.

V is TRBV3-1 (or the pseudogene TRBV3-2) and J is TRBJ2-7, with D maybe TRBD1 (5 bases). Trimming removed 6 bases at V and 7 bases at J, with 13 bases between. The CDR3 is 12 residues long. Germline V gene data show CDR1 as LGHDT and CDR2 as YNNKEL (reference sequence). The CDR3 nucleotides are TGTGCCAGCAGTCAGGGCCCTTCGGAGCAGTACTTC. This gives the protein CASSQGPSEQYF.

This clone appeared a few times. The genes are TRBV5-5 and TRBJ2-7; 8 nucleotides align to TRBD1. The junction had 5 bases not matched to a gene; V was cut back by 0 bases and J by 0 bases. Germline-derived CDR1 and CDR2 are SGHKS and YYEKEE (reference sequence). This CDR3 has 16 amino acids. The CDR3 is CASSLVAGGYSYEQYF. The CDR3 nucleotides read TGTGCCAGCAGCTTGGTTGCAGGGGGCTACTCCTACGAGCAGTACTTC.